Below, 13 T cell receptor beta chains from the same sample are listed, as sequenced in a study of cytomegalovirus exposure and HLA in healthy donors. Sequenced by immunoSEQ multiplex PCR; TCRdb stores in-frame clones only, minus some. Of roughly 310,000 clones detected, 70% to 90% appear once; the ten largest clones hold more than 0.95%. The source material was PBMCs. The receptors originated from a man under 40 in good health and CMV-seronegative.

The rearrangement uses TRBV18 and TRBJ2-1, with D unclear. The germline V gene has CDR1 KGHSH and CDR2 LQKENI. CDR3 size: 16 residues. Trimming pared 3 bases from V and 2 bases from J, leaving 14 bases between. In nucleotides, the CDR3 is TGTGCCAGCTCACCGTCCGTTGGCCTTCCCTACAATGAGCAGTTCTTC. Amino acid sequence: CASSPSVGLPYNEQFF.

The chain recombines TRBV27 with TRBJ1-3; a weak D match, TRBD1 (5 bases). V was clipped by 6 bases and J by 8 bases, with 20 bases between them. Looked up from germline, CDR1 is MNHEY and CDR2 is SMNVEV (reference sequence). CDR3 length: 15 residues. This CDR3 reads CASSPGLPIGDTIYF. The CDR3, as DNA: TGTGCCAGCAGCCCGGGACTCCCAATAGGAGACACCATATATTTT.

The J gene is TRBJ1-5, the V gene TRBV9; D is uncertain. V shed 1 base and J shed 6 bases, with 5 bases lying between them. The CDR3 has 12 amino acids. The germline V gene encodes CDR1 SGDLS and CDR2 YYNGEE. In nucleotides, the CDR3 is TGTGCCAGCAGCGTAAGAGGTCAGCCCCAGCATTTT. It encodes CASSVRGQPQHF.

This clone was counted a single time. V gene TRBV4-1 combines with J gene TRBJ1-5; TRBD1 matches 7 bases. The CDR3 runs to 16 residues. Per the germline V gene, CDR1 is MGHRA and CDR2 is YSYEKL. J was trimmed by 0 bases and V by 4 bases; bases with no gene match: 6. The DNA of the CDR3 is TGCGCCAGCAGCCGCAGACAGGGAGATAGCAATCAGCCCCAGCATTTT. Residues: CASSRRQGDSNQPQHF.

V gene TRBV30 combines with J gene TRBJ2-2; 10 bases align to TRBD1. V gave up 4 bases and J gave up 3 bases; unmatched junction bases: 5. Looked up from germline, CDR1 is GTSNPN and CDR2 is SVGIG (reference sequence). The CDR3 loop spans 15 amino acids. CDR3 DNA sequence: TGTGCCTGGACCCTGACAGGGGGCTACACCGGGGAGCTGTTTTTT. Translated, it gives CAWTLTGGYTGELFF.

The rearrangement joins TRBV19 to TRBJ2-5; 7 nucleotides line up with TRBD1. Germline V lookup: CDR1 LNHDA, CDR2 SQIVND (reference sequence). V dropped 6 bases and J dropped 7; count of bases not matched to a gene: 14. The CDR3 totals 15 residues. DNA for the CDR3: TGTGCCAGTAGCCCTAAGGGGGCAGGGGACGGGACCCAGTACTTC. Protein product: CASSPKGAGDGTQYF.

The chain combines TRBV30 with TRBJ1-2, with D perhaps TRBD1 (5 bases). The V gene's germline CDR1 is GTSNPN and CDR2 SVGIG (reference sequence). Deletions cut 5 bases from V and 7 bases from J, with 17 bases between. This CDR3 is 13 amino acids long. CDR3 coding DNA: TGTGCCTGGGCCCCGACAGTAGTCTTTGGCTACACCTTC. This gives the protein CAWAPTVVFGYTF.

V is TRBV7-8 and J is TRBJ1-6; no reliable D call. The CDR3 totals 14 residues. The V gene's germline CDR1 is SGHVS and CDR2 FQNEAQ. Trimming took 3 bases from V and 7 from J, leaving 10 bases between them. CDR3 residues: CASSFSSENSPLHF. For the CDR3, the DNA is TGTGCCAGCAGCTTTTCTTCCGAGAATTCACCCCTCCACTTT.

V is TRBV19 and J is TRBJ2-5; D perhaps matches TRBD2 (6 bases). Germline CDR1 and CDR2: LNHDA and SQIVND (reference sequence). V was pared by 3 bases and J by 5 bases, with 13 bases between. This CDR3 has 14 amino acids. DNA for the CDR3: TGTGCCAGTAGTATCTCGACTAGATCGGAGACCCAGTACTTC. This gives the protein CASSISTRSETQYF.

DNA of the CDR3: TGCGCCAGCAGCCAAGTGTTGTCAGTAAATGAAAAACTGTTTTTT. Translation: CASSQVLSVNEKLFF. The chain uses TRBV4-3 and TRBJ1-4, with D hard to call. V was shortened by 1 base and J by 5 bases, with 11 bases between the two germline ends. The germline gives CDR1 LGHNA, CDR2 YSLEER. The CDR3 loop spans 15 amino acids.

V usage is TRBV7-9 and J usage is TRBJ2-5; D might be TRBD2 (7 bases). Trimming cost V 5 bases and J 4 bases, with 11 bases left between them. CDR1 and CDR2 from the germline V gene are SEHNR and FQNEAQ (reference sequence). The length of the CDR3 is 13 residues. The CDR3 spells CASSQGGVETQYF. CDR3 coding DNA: TGTGCCAGCAGCCAAGGGGGGGTAGAGACCCAGTACTTC.

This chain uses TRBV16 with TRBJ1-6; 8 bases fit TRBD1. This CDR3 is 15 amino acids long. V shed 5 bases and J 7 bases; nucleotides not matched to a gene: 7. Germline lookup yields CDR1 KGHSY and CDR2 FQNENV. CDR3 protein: CASSSGTGRNSPLHF. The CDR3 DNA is TGTGCCAGCAGCTCCGGGACAGGTAGAAATTCACCCCTCCACTTT.

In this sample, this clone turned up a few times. The CDR3, as DNA: TGTGCCAGCAGCGGGGACAGGGGGCCCTATGGCTACACCTTC. It specifies CASSGDRGPYGYTF. The rearrangement links TRBV7-2 to TRBJ1-2, with 12 positions matching TRBD1. Trimming took 5 bases from V and 4 from J; bases not matched to a gene: 2. Germline CDR1 reads SGHTA; CDR2 reads FQGNSA. CDR3 length: 14 residues. Using reference TRBV7-2 and TRBJ1-2 for the parts outside the CDR3, the full variable domain is GAGVSQSPSNKVTEKGKDVELRCDPISGHTALYWYRQSLGQGLEFLIYFQGNSAPDKSGLPSDRFSAERTGGSVSTLTIQRTQQEDSAVYLCASSGDRGPYGYTFGSGTRLTVV.